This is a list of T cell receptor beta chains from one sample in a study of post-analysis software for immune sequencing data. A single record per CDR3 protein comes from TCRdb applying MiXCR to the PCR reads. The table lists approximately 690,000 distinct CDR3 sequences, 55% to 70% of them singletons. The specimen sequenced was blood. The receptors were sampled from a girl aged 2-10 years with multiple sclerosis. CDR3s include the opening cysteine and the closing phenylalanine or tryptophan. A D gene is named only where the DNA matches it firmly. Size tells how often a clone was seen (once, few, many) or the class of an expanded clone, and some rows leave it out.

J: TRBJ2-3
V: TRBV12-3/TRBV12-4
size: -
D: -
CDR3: CASSLEEYGGHYTDTQYF
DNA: TGTGCCAGCAGTTTAGAAGAATATGGGGGACACTACACAGATACGCAGTATTTT

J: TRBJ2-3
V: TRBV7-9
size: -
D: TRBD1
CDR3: CASSLLADRGDTQYF
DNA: TGTGCCAGCAGTTTGTTAGCGGACAGGGGAGATACGCAGTATTTT

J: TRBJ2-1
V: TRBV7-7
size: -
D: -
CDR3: CASSSARGPQETQFF
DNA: TGTGCCAGCAGCTCCGCTCGCGGGCCCCAAGAGACCCAGTTCTTC

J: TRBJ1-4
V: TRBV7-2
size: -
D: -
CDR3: CASSPGPDRTNEKLFF
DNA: TGTGCCAGCAGCCCGGGCCCTGACAGGACTAATGAAAAACTGTTTTTT

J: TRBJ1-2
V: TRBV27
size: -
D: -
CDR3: CASSLMAAGLDGYTF
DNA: TGTGCCAGCAGTTTAATGGCCGCAGGGCTTGACGGCTACACCTTC

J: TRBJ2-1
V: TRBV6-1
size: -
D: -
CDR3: CASSEWRISGFF
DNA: TGTGCCAGCAGTGAATGGAGGATATCGGGGTTCTTC

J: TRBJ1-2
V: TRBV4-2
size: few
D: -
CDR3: CASSLRGGTESDGYTF
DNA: TGTGCCAGCAGCTTACGGGGAGGTACAGAATCTGATGGCTACACCTTC

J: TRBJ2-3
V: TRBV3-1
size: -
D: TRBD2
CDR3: CASSTGSGGTDTQYF
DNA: TGTGCCAGCAGCACGGGGAGCGGGGGAACAGATACGCAGTATTTT

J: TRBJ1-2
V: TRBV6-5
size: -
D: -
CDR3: CASSYSRLRANYGYTF
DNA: TGTGCCAGCAGTTACTCGCGTCTTCGGGCTAACTATGGCTACACCTTC

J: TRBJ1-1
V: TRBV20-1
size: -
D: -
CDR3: CSAKEGLVGDTEAFF
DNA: TGCAGTGCTAAAGAGGGATTAGTCGGGGACACTGAAGCTTTCTTT

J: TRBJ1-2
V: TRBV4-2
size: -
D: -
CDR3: CASSQDGTDPTNYGYTF
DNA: TGTGCCAGCAGCCAAGATGGGACTGATCCTACTAACTATGGCTACACCTTC

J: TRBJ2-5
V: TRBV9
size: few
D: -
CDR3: CASSVVPGNQETQYF
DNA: TGTGCCAGCAGCGTAGTCCCGGGGAATCAAGAGACCCAGTACTTC

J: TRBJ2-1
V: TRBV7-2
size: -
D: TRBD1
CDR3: CASSSGQGIDEQFF
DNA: TGTGCCAGCAGCTCGGGACAGGGTATCGATGAGCAGTTCTTC

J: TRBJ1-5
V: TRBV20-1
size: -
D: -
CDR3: CSAVGVGNQPQHF
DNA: TGCAGTGCAGTGGGGGTGGGCAATCAGCCCCAGCATTTT

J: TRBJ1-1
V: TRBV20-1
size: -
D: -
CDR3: CSARKQGGGEAFF
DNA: TGCAGTGCTAGAAAACAGGGTGGGGGAGAAGCTTTCTTT

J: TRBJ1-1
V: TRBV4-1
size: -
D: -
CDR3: CASSQHPFTEAFF
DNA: TGCGCCAGCAGCCAACACCCATTCACTGAAGCTTTCTTT

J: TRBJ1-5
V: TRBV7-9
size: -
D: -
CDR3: CASRLGNQPQHF
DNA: TGTGCCAGCAGACTGGGGAATCAGCCCCAGCATTTT